The clone carrying this T cell receptor (beta chain) was seen only a few times. Its antigen remains unknown. The study based diagnoses on clinical symptoms, serum thyroxine and TRAb, thyroid ultrasound and orbital computed tomography. This sample is part of a study of T cells in Graves' hyperthyroidism and ophthalmopathy. Broader study findings: The model predicted ophthalmopathy a median approximately seven months before onset.

Amplified TCR beta CDR3 regions derived from RNA transcripts. First-round RT-PCR of the TCR CDR3 relied on the HTBI primer set. TCRdb itself ran the multiplex PCR reads through MiXCR, one entry per CDR3 protein. Here the sample spans about 420,000 distinct CDR3 sequences, 12% to 15% being singletons. V lost 3 bases to trimming and J lost 2 bases; unmatched junction nucleotides: 8. The CDR3 is made up of 17 amino acids. Germline CDR1 is SGHRS and CDR2 is YFSETQ. The TCR sequence derives from a woman in her late teens or twenties with Graves' hyperthyroidism. The chain couples TRBV5-1 to TRBJ2-6, with 7 bases matching TRBD1. Material for sequencing was blood. The CDR3 DNA follows: TGCGCCAGCAGCTGGTGGAAGGGGGCAACTGGGGCCAACGTCCTGACTTTC. This sequence encodes CASSWWKGATGANVLTF.